A selection of T cell receptor beta chains follows, all from one sample in a study of blood T cell repertoires in COVID-19. This table comes from immunoSEQ multiplex PCR, and its TCRdb copy is limited to in-frame clones, with some not included. The sample has 190,000 or so clones, around 90% seen once. Input material: PBMCs or T cells enriched from blood (not recorded which). Receptors originate from a woman between 18 and 29 years old who had recovered from COVID-19. The CDR3 runs from the conserved cysteine through the conserved F or W.

J,length,V,CDR3
TRBJ1-1,13,TRBV1,CTSNADQGLEAFF
TRBJ2-1,15,TRBV2,CASSAGTGSYNEQFF
TRBJ1-1,16,TRBV28,CASSLTGQGFGTEAFF
TRBJ1-3,16,TRBV4-1,CASSQGVQGGSYTIYF
TRBJ2-1,19,TRBV1,CTSSFPGLAGRATEGEQFF
TRBJ2-7,13,TRBV7-8,CASSQSPVYEQYF
TRBJ2-1,20,TRBV4-2,CASSQEPLAGGPRNYNEQFF
TRBJ2-7,15,TRBV15,CATSRGRTGTYEQYF
TRBJ1-2,13,TRBV28,CASSLDSNYGYTF
TRBJ1-2,17,TRBV3-1/TRBV3-2,CASSQEGTAALNYGYTF
TRBJ2-3,15,TRBV9,CASSVSGGTTDTQYF
TRBJ2-7,13,TRBV11-3,CASSQSGAYEQYF
TRBJ2-7,16,TRBV11-2,CASSVTRSGGADEQYF
TRBJ2-2,15,TRBV5-1,CASSSGQGDTGELFF
TRBJ1-2,13,TRBV30,CAWSAGTGNGYTF
TRBJ1-3,15,TRBV28,CASSPRTGVRNTIYF
TRBJ2-1,16,TRBV27,CATQETIGLVGNEQFF
TRBJ1-6,16,TRBV28,CASSFKLRGPQTPLHF
TRBJ1-5,15,TRBV28,CASSFNGESAQPQHF
TRBJ1-1,12,TRBV12-3/TRBV12-4,CASARAFPEAFF
TRBJ1-3,15,TRBV19,CASSITGRSGNTIYF
TRBJ1-1,15,TRBV19,CARSLPGHRNTEAFF
TRBJ2-7,14,TRBV10-2,CASSSGTSGYEQYF
TRBJ1-3,17,TRBV5-4,CASSLSGQGPAGNTIYF
TRBJ2-2,16,TRBV5-1,CASSSQGGRDTGELFF
TRBJ1-2,11,TRBV14,CASSQGDGYTF
TRBJ2-5,16,TRBV5-1,CASSLGLAGGQETQYF
TRBJ1-2,14,TRBV6-5,CASSYLDRRYGYTF
TRBJ1-1,16,TRBV6-1,CASSDGTTSHRTEAFF
TRBJ2-3,17,TRBV9,CASSVRLWEMSTDTQYF
TRBJ1-1,15,TRBV4-2,CASSQVSGENTEAFF
TRBJ1-5,15,TRBV2,CASSEIGQGSQPQHF
TRBJ1-1,13,TRBV12-3/TRBV12-4,CASTPGQNTEAFF
TRBJ2-3,13,TRBV24-1,CATSVAGTDTQYF
TRBJ1-5,18,TRBV28,CASGSSGQGAGGNQPQHF
TRBJ2-1,16,TRBV14,CASSQDWGLKYNEQFF
TRBJ2-1,14,TRBV5-1,CASSFERLYNEQFF
TRBJ2-3,16,TRBV3-1/TRBV3-2,CASSPWESGGTDTQYF
TRBJ1-5,17,TRBV10-3,CAISAKVAGVGNQPQHF
TRBJ1-1,15,TRBV19,CASSITRTGAPEAFF
TRBJ1-4,13,TRBV29-1,CSVEGRTNEKLFF